The source of this TCR beta chain is a study of patients and donors after allogeneic stem cell transplantation. The CDR3 loop spans 13 amino acids. The V and J ends lost 8 bases and 2 bases respectively, with 12 bases between them. Germline V gene sequence: CDR1 SEHNR, CDR2 FQNEAQ (reference sequence). This clonotype came up a few times. TCRdb independently ran MiXCR on the RT-PCR reads; one entry per CDR3 protein. The sample records roughly 940,000 distinct CDR3 sequences, around 17% being singletons. The material sequenced was blood, either unsorted or a sorted T cell fraction (not recorded which). The sequence came from a human donor who was either an allogeneic HSCT recipient or a stem cell or donor lymphocyte infusion donor (not recorded which). It is not recorded whose cells these are; they may come from a transplant donor. The genes are TRBV7-9 and TRBJ2-5, with D tentatively TRBD2 (7 bases). As DNA, the CDR3 is TGTGCCAGCGCAGGGGAGGGACAAGAGACCCAGTACTTC. Its translation is CASAGEGQETQYF.